This T cell receptor beta chain was observed in a study of cytomegalovirus exposure and HLA in healthy donors. The PCR made use of 60 Vbeta and 13 Jbeta primers. Produced via immunoSEQ multiplex PCR; TCRdb's table is partial and in-frame only. The sample shows under 90,000 clones, 70% to 90% of them seen only once. The specimen was PBMCs. The receptor was isolated from a man younger than 30 in good health and CMV-seronegative.

The CDR3 is CASSQEGTGNYNEQFF. The DNA for the CDR3 is TGTGCCAGCAGCCAAGAAGGGACAGGGAACTACAATGAGCAGTTCTTC. The V gene is TRBV4-2, the J gene TRBJ2-1; the match to TRBD1 covers 9 bases. The CDR3 has 16 residues. The germline V gene has CDR1 LGHNA and CDR2 YNFKEQ. V lost 0 bases to trimming and J lost 3 bases; unmatched junction nucleotides: 3.